This T cell receptor beta chain derives from a study of monozygotic twins with inflammatory bowel disease. Findings and limits, study-wide: Diversity of TCRbeta measured by inverse Simpson was lower in IBD patients than in healthy co-twins. Patient repertoires may carry noise from differing immunosuppressive treatments.

CDR3 length equals 14 residues. CDR1 is KGHSY and CDR2 is FQNENV in the germline V gene. On this clonotype: Its antigen is unknown.

The team made cDNA by running eight separate reactions for each sample. Template switching added UMIs carrying a 6-nucleotide sample barcode. TCRdb re-called the 5' RACE reads and gives one entry per CDR3 protein, without DNA. Its clone listing holds 440,000 or so distinct CDR3 sequences. The clonotype comes from a human donor with ulcerative colitis or Crohn's disease, or a healthy co-twin of an affected twin (not recorded which). The genes are TRBV16 and TRBJ1-1. The sequenced sample was blood. Here the CDR3 reads CASSQFLGNTEAFF.